Listed here is a single T cell receptor (beta chain). CDR1 MNHNY and CDR2 SVGAGI come from the germline V gene (reference sequence). The CDR3 has 13 amino acids. V dropped 8 bases and J dropped 3 bases, with 11 bases sitting between them. These data are taken from a study of blood T cell repertoires in COVID-19. About the research overall: PBMCs, B-cell-depleted T cells, or T cells provided the cDNA or gDNA that made up the material.

Cohorts were determined from participant-reported clinical history. Libraries were prepared by immunoSEQ multiplex PCR; TCRdb keeps only in-frame clonotypes and omits some of them. The data contain approximately 440,000 clones, 90% of them singletons. The TCR comes from a young man who had recovered from COVID-19. Sequencing was done on a sample of PBMCs or T cells enriched from blood (not recorded which). This chain uses TRBV6-6 with TRBJ1-5, with no clear D. DNA of the CDR3: TGTGCCAGCTTAAGGGAGATCAATCAGCCCCAGCATTTT. Its protein product is CASLREINQPQHF.